The T cell receptor beta chain described here comes from a study of T cell responses to AZD1222 COVID-19 vaccine. General study findings and limits: Just 5 to 7 AZD1222 recipients were seropositive at baseline. No day 14 peak samples; only post-peak repertoires were characterized.

Repertoires were generated with immunoSEQ multiplex PCR, while TCRdb's copy carries only in-frame clones and drops some. The sample comprises tens of thousands of clones, 80% to 95% of which are singletons, and less than 4% rests with the top ten. This CDR3 comprises 13 residues. V shed 3 bases and J shed 5 bases, with 11 bases lying between them. Germline assignment: CDR1 SGHRS and CDR2 YFSETQ. Details on this clone: Its antigen remains unknown.

The sample here was peripheral blood, taken 28 days after the second AZD1222 dose. The chain joins TRBV5-1 to TRBJ2-5; D is unresolved. The clonotype originates from an adult who received the AZD1222 COVID-19 vaccine. The CDR3 is CASSSAGMETQYF. DNA for the CDR3: TGCGCCAGCAGCTCGGCCGGAATGGAGACCCAGTACTTC.